The TCR beta chain described here comes from a study of graft-versus-host responses after intestinal transplantation. In the study overall: Recipients uniformly received anti-thymocyte globulin induction, followed by tacrolimus and steroids for roughly 3 years. Whole-study findings and limits: The recipient marrow held GvH clones, and some of them showed up first in ileum or blood. Some patients had graft-donor T cell macrochimerism, and their allografts showed high graft-versus-host to host-versus-graft clonal ratios.

This clone came up a few times. Its antigen remains unidentified. V was shortened by 5 bases and J by 4 bases, with 13 bases between the two germline ends. Germline V gives CDR1 SGHTA, CDR2 FQGTGA. The CDR3 contains 14 residues. The graft tissue was processed, and this released both intraepithelial and lamina propria lymphocytes. Assay: immunoSEQ multiplex PCR; the TCRdb copy retains only in-frame clones and omits some. The sample yields about 15,000 clones, about 70% seen once. V gene TRBV7-3 combines with J gene TRBJ2-3; a possible D gene is TRBD2 (6 bases). The source was ileum tissue, collected just over 700 days after intestinal transplantation. The receptor comes from a human patient who received an intestinal transplant, so some T cells may come from the graft donor. CDR3 amino acids: CASSRAGSPDTQYF. CDR3 bases: TGTGCCAGCAGCCGGGCCGGGAGTCCAGATACGCAGTATTTT.